The TCR beta chain under discussion was sequenced for a study of shared clonotypes between healthy human individuals. Libraries were prepared by immunoSEQ multiplex PCR; TCRdb keeps only in-frame clonotypes and omits some of them. The sample holds some 1,600,000 clones, 98% seen once. Donors, without exception, were Caucasian adults residing in Nashville, Tennessee. CD45RA+ naive and CD45RA-negative memory subsets were separated from CD4+ cells. The CDR3 length is 16 residues. V was clipped by 0 bases and J by 1 base; unmatched bases: 3. Germline V gene sequence: CDR1 SGDLS, CDR2 YYNGEE. Sequencing used naive CD4+ T cells sorted from blood. Documented subset: CD45RA+ positively selected. This TCR derives from a man under 40 in good health. J is TRBJ2-3 and V is TRBV9; 9 nucleotides line up with TRBD1. CDR3: CASSVGDRAGTDTQYF. The CDR3, as DNA: TGTGCCAGCAGCGTAGGGGACAGGGCCGGCACAGATACGCAGTATTTT. The whole variable domain, filled in from reference TRBV9 and TRBJ2-3, reads DSGVTQTPKHLITATGQRVTLRCSPRSGDLSVYWYQQSLDQGLQFLIQYYNGEERAKGNILERFSAQQFPDLHSELNLSSLELGDSALYFCASSVGDRAGTDTQYFGPGTRLTVL.